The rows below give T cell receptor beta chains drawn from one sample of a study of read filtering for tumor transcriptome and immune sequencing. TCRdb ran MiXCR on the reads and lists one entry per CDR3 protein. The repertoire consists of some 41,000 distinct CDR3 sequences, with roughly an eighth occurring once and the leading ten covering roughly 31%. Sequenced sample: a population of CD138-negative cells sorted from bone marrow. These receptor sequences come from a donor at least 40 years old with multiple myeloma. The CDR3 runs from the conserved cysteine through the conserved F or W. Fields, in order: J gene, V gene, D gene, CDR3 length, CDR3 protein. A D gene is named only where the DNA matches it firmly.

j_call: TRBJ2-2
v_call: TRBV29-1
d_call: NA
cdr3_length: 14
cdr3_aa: CSVATGVRTGELFF

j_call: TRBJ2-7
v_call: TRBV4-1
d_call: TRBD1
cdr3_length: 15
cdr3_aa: CASSQTGTGGDEQYF

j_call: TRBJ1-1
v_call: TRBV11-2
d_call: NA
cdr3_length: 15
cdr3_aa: CASSLDLWGSGVTFF

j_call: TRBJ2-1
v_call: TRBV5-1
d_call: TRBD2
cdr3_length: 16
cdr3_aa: CASSLRSGSSYNEQFF

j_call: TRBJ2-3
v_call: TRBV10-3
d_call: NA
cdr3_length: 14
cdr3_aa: CAINVRGSGDTQYF

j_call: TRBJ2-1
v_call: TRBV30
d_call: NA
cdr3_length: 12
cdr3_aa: CAWSHSYNEQFF

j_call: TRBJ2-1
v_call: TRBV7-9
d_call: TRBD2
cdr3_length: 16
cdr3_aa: CASSSRTSGRREEQFF

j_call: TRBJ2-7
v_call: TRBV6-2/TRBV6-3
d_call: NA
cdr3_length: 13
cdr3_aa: CASSYRESYEQYF

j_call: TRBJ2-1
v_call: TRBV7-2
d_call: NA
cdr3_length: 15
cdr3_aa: CASSLPPGPHNEQFF

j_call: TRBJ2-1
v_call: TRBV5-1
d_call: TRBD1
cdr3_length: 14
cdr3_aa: CASSLQGMHDEQFF

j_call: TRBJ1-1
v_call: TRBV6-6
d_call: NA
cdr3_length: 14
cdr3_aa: CASSSRQEGSEAFF

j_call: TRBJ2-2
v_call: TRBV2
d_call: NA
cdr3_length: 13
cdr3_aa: CASREQGPGELFF

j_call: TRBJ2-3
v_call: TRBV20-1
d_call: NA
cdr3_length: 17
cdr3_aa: CSARDRGQGISTDTQYF

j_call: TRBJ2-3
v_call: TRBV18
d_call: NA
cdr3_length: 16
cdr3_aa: CASSRYRTTSTDTQYF

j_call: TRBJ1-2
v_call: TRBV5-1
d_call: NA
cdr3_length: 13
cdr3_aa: CASSNTSNYGYTF

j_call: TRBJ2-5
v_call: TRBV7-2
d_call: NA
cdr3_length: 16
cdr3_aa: CASSLAASATPETQYF

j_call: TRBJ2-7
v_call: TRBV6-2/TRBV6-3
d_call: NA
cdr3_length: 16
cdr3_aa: CASRQPHSGQAYEQYF

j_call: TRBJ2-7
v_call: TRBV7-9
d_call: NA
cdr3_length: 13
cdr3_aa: CASSLRETDEQYF

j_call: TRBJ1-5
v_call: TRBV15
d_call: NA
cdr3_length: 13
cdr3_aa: CATSSSRGQPQHF

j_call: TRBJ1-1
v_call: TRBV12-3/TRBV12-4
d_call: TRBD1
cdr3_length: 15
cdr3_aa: CASRTGGAAITEAFF

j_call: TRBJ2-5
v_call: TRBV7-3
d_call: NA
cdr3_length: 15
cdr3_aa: CASSLMGRSQETQYF

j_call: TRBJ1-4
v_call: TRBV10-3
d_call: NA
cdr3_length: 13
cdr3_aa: CAISEGTNEKLFF

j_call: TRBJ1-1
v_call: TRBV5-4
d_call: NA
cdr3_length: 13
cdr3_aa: CASSLERGTEAFF

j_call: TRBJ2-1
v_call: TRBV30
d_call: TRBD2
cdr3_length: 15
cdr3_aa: CAWSPGLAGTNEQFF

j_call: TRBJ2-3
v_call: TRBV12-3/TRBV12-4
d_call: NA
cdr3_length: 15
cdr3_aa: CASSQAQSSTDTQYF